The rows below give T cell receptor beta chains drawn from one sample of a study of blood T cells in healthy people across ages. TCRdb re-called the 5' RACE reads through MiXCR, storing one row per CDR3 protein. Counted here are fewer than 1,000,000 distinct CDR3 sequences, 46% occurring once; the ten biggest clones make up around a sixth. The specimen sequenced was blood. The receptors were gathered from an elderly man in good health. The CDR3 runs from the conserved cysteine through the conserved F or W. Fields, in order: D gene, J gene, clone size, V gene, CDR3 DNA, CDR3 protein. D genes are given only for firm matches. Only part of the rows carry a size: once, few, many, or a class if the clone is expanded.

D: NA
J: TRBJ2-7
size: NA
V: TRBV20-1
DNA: TGCAGTGCTAGAGGCCACGACCTTCACCTTGGTGAGGGCGAGCAGTACTTC
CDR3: CSARGHDLHLGEGEQYF

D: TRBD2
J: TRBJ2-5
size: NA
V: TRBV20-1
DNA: TGCAGTGCTGACGGGGGACTAGGGTTCCATGAGCAGTACTTC
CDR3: CSADGGLGFHEQYF

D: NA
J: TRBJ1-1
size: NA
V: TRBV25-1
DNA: TGTGCCAGCAGTGATTCCTCTACAGCTATAGACACTGAAGCTTTCTTT
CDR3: CASSDSSTAIDTEAFF

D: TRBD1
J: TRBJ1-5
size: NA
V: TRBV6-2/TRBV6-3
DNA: TGTGCCAGCACCTTGGGACAGAATCAGCCCCAGCATTTT
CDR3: CASTLGQNQPQHF

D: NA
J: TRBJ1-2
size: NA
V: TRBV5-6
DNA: TGTGCCAGCAGCTTCTGGGACCCGAGGGGCTACACCTTC
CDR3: CASSFWDPRGYTF

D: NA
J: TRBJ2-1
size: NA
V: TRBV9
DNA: TGTGCCAGCAGCGTAGGGACGGACCTCGGAGAGCAGTTCTTC
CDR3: CASSVGTDLGEQFF

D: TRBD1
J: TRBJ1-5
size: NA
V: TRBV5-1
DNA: TGCGCCAGCAGCAGGACGACAGGGGCAGGTCAGCCCCAGCATTTT
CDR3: CASSRTTGAGQPQHF

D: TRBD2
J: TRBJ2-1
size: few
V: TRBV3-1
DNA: TGTGCCAGCAGCAAAGAAGGACTAGCTTTTAGAAATGAGCAGTTCTTC
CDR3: CASSKEGLAFRNEQFF

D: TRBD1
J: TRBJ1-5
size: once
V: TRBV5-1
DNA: TGCGCCAGCAGCTGGGTGACAGGGGCCAATCAGCCCCAGCATTTT
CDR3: CASSWVTGANQPQHF

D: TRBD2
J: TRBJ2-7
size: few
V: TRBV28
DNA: TGTGCCAGCGCCGCGGGGGGCAGGTTCTCCGAGCAGTACTTC
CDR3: CASAAGGRFSEQYF

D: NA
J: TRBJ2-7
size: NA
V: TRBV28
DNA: TGTGCCAGCAGTTTAGTCGGCAGTACCGGGTGGTGGAACGAGCAGTACTTC
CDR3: CASSLVGSTGWWNEQYF

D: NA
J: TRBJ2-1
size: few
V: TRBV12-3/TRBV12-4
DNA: TGTGCCAGCAGTTTATCAGGGGCGACAAACAATGAGCAGTTCTTC
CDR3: CASSLSGATNNEQFF

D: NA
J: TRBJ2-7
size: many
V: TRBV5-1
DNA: TGCGCCAGCAGCCTCCTGGGTACCTACGAGCAGTACTTC
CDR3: CASSLLGTYEQYF

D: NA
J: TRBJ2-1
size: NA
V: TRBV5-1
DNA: TGCGCCAGCAGCTTTCGCAAAAACAATGAGCAGTTCTTC
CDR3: CASSFRKNNEQFF

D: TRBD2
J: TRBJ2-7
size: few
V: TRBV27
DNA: TGTGCCAGCAGTTCCGAGACTAGCGGGAGCTACGAGCAGTACTTC
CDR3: CASSSETSGSYEQYF

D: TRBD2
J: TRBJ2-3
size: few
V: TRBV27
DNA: TGTGCCAGCAGTTCAATCGCCGGGAGGGTGGGCACAGATACGCAGTATTTT
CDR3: CASSSIAGRVGTDTQYF

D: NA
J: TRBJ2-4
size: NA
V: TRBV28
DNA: TGTGCCAGCAGTTTATCTACAGGGGGGGTTCAGGAGCAGTACTTC
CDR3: CASSLSTGGVQEQYF

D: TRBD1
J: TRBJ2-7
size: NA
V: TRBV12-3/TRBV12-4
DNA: TGTGCCAGCAGCCACATCTTCGGGACAGGTCTCTACGAGCAGTACTTC
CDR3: CASSHIFGTGLYEQYF

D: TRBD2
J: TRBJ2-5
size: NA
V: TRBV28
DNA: TGTGCCAGCAGTTCAGCGGGGACTTCGGAGACCCAGTACTTC
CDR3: CASSSAGTSETQYF

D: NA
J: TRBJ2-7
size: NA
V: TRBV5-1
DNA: TGCGCCAGCAGCTTGGGAGGGAGCATGGCCTACGAGCAGTACTTC
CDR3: CASSLGGSMAYEQYF

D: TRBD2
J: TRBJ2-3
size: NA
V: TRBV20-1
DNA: TGCAGTGCCTCCAAGGGGAGACTAGCGACAGATACGCAGTATTTT
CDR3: CSASKGRLATDTQYF

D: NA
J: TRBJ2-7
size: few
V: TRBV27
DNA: TGTGCCAGGGGAACTGCAACAGGGCCCCCATCCTACGAGCAGTACTTC
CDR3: CARGTATGPPSYEQYF

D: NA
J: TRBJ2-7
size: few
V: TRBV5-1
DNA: TGCGCCAGCAGCGAAAACACAGGGGAGGTCTACGAGCAGTACTTC
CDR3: CASSENTGEVYEQYF